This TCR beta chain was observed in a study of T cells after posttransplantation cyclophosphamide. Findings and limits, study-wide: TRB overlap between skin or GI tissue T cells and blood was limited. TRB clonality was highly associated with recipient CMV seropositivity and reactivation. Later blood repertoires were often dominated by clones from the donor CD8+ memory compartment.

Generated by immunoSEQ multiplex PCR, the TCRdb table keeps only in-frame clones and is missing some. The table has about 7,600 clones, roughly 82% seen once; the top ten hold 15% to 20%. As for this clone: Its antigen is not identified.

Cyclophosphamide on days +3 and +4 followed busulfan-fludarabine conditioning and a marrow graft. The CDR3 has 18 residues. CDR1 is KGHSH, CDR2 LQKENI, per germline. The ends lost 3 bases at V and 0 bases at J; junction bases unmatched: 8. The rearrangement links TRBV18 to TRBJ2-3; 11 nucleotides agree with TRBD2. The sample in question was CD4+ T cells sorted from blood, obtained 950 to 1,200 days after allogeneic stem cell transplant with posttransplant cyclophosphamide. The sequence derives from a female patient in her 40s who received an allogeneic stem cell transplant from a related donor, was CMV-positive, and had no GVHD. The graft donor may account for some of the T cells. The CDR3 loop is CASSPRGGLAVSTDTQYF. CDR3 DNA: TGTGCCAGCTCACCTCGAGGGGGACTAGCGGTTAGCACAGATACGCAGTATTTT.